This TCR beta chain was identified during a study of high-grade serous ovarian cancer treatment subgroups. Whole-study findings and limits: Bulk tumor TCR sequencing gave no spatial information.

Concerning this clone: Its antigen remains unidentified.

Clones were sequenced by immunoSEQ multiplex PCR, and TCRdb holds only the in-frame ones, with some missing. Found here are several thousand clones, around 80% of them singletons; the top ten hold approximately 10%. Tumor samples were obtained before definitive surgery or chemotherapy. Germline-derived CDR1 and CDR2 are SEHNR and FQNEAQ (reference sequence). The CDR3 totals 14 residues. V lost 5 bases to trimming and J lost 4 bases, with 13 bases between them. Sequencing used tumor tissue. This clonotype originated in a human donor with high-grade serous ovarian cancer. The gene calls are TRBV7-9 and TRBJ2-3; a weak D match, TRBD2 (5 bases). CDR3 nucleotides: TGTGCCAGCAGCCCACGTTACGGGGCAGATACGCAGTATTTT. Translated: CASSPRYGADTQYF.